The entry that follows covers one T cell receptor beta chain sequence. Sequencing used immunoSEQ multiplex PCR; TCRdb keeps in-frame clones, though not all of them. The sample holds approximately 70,000 clones, around 94% seen once. V was pared by 5 bases and J by 7 bases, with 4 bases of the junction left unmatched. Germline V gene data show CDR1 as SNHLY and CDR2 as FYNNEI. This CDR3 has 14 amino acids. The entry originates in a study of T cell changes during pregnancy in multiple sclerosis. The source of this sequence is a female donor with multiple sclerosis, enrolled in a pregnancy study. The chain links TRBV2 to TRBJ1-4, with 10 bases lining up with TRBD1. The sequencing here drew on CD4+ T cells from peripheral blood mononuclear cells, taken after pregnancy. The CDR3 region has the DNA TGTGCCAGCAGTAGGACAGGGGGGCCTGAAAAACTGTTTTTT. Translation gives CASSRTGGPEKLFF.